The 15 T cell receptor beta chains listed next were all sequenced from one sample in a study of cytomegalovirus exposure and HLA in healthy donors. Libraries were prepared by immunoSEQ multiplex PCR; TCRdb keeps only in-frame clonotypes and omits some of them. The repertoire includes under 75,000 clones, approximately 97% of them detected once, and around 1.5% sits in the top ten. Sequencing was performed on PBMCs. The origin of the receptors is a woman under 30 in good health and CMV-seropositive.

J is TRBJ1-2 and V is TRBV6-4; 7 positions match TRBD1. Germline trimming cut 3 bases from V and 0 bases from J; bases unmatched to any gene: 7. The CDR3 is made up of 16 amino acids. Germline CDR1 MRHNA, CDR2 SNTAGT. The DNA for the CDR3 is TGTGCCAGCAGTGAACCCCGGGACAGAGCTAACTATGGCTACACCTTC. Protein product: CASSEPRDRANYGYTF.

This chain links TRBV27 with TRBJ2-5; 8 bases align to TRBD2. The germline V gene has CDR1 MNHEY and CDR2 SMNVEV (reference sequence). V was pared by 8 bases and J by 2 bases, with 16 bases of the junction left unmatched. This CDR3 is built from 17 residues. CDR3 region: CASAGTVAGLEQETQYF. Written as DNA, the CDR3 is TGTGCCAGCGCCGGGACGGTAGCGGGACTCGAGCAAGAGACCCAGTACTTC.

The CDR3 loop is CASSFPIGTEAFF. CDR3 in DNA: TGTGCCAGCAGTTTCCCTATCGGCACTGAAGCTTTCTTT. The V and J genes are TRBV7-9 and TRBJ1-1; D is unresolved. Trimming cost V 6 bases and J 4 bases, with 12 bases left between them. The CDR3 contains 13 residues. Germline CDR1 and CDR2: SEHNR and FQNEAQ (reference sequence).

The chain links TRBV28 to TRBJ2-1; D may be TRBD2 (5 bases). V was cut by 6 bases and J by 0 bases, with 18 bases left in between. The CDR3 extends over 17 amino acids. Germline assignment: CDR1 MDHEN and CDR2 SYDVKM. The CDR3 DNA reads as TGTGCCAGCAGCCGCTCCGGGGTCAGGAGCTCCTACAATGAGCAGTTCTTC. As protein: CASSRSGVRSSYNEQFF.

This chain links TRBV19 with TRBJ2-6; 7 positions agree with TRBD1. The CDR3 is 16 amino acids. Losses at the gene ends were 5 bases for V and 2 bases for J; bases not matched to a gene: 6. Germline V gives CDR1 LNHDA, CDR2 SQIVND (reference sequence). Here the CDR3 DNA reads TGTGCCAGTAGTGGTACAGGGGCGGCTGGGGCCAACGTCCTGACTTTC. This translates into CASSGTGAAGANVLTF.

This chain connects TRBV19 to TRBJ2-1, with a tentative D call TRBD2 (6 bases). Germline V gene sequence: CDR1 LNHDA, CDR2 SQIVND (reference sequence). The CDR3 loop spans 13 amino acids. The V end was cut by 7 bases, the J end by 1 base, with 8 bases between. The CDR3 spells CASTRGSYNEQFF. Written as DNA, the CDR3 is TGTGCCAGTACCCGGGGGTCCTACAATGAGCAGTTCTTC. Together with reference TRBV19 and TRBJ2-1, the CDR3 gives the full variable domain: DGGITQSPKYLFRKEGQNVTLSCEQNLNHDAMYWYRQDPGQGLRLIYYSQIVNDFQKGDIAEGYSVSREKKESFPLTVTSAQKNPTAFYLCASTRGSYNEQFFGPGTRLTVL.

This rearrangement joins TRBV30 to TRBJ1-5, with D uncertain. The germline V gene encodes CDR1 GTSNPN and CDR2 SVGIG (reference sequence). This CDR3 region has 16 residues. Trimming took 0 bases from V and 2 from J, leaving 14 bases between them. The CDR3 loop is CAWSVPIPSRNQPQHF. The CDR3 DNA follows: TGTGCCTGGAGTGTACCTATACCTTCTCGCAATCAGCCCCAGCATTTT. Looking up the rest from reference TRBV30 and TRBJ1-5 gives the full variable domain: SQTIHQWPATLVQPVGSPLSLECTVEGTSNPNLYWYRQAAGRGLQLLFYSVGIGQISSEVPQNLSASRPQDRQFILSSKKLLLSDSGFYLCAWSVPIPSRNQPQHFGDGTRLSIL.

This clone was recorded only once. The V call is TRBV25-1, the J call TRBJ2-2, with TRBD1 matching 9 bases. This CDR3 comprises 14 residues. V trimming: 4 bases; J trimming: 5 bases; junction bases outside the gene matches: 2. Per germline, CDR1 MGHDK and CDR2 SYGVNS. CDR3 DNA sequence: TGTGCCAGCAGTGGGACAGGGGATACCGGGGAGCTGTTTTTT. Translated: CASSGTGDTGELFF.

The chain is built from TRBV2 and TRBJ2-1; 10 bases match TRBD2. There are 14 residues in the CDR3. Germline CDR1 reads SNHLY; CDR2 reads FYNNEI. After removal of 8 bases from V and 4 bases from J, the junction contained 5 bases not matched to a gene. This CDR3 is CASDGLAAYNEQFF. In nucleotides, the CDR3 is TGTGCCAGCGATGGACTAGCGGCTTACAATGAGCAGTTCTTC.

The chain has TRBV5-1 and TRBJ2-3; possibly TRBD2 for D (6 bases). V was trimmed by 4 bases and J by 3 bases, leaving 18 bases between them. The germline gives CDR1 SGHRS, CDR2 YFSETQ. The CDR3 totals 16 residues. The CDR3, as DNA: TGCGCCAGCAGCCCCACCGGGAGTTTGGGAACAGATACGCAGTATTTT. The encoded protein is CASSPTGSLGTDTQYF.

Written as DNA, the CDR3 is TGTGCCAGCAGTTTATATCTGGATACGCAGTATTTT. Protein sequence: CASSLYLDTQYF. The chain employs TRBV28 and TRBJ2-3; D gene ambiguous. The CDR3 covers 12 residues. V was trimmed by 1 base and J by 6 bases, leaving 5 bases between them. The germline V gene encodes CDR1 MDHEN and CDR2 SYDVKM.

V gene TRBV7-8 combines with J gene TRBJ2-1; D is uncertain. The CDR3 is 12 amino acids. Trimming removed 2 bases at V and 8 bases at J, with 7 bases between. Germline loops: CDR1 SGHVS, CDR2 FQNEAQ. DNA for the CDR3: TGTGCCAGCAGCTTACACCAGGATGAGCAGTTCTTC. Its translation: CASSLHQDEQFF.

The chain has TRBV2 and TRBJ2-2; 10 bases align to TRBD1. The CDR3 is made up of 14 amino acids. Trimming took 6 bases from V and 5 from J; bases not matched to a gene: 3. The germline V gene encodes CDR1 SNHLY and CDR2 FYNNEI. Written as DNA, the CDR3 is TGTGCCAGCAGCGACAGGGGGCGAACCGGGGAGCTGTTTTTT. Amino acids: CASSDRGRTGELFF.

The chain couples TRBV7-6 to TRBJ2-1; 8 bases map to TRBD1. CDR1 and CDR2 (germline): SGHVS, FNYEAQ. The CDR3 is made up of 15 amino acids. V was pared by 2 bases and J by 8 bases, with 8 bases of the junction left unmatched. The CDR3: CASSLTPDRGHEQFF. The CDR3, as DNA: TGTGCCAGCAGCTTAACCCCCGACAGGGGCCATGAGCAGTTCTTC.

J is TRBJ1-2 and V is TRBV20-1; unclear D gene. The ends were cut back, 3 bases at V and 0 bases at J, with 2 bases in the middle. This CDR3 has 11 residues. The germline gives CDR1 DFQATT, CDR2 SNEGSKA (reference sequence). This CDR3 reads CSASSNYGYTF. CDR3 in DNA: TGCAGTGCTAGCTCTAACTATGGCTACACCTTC.